These T cell receptor beta chains were read from a single sample in a study of post-analysis software for immune sequencing data. TCRdb passed the PCR reads through MiXCR, listing each CDR3 protein once. The table shows 350,000 to 450,000 distinct CDR3 sequences, with roughly 38% occurring only once. Sequencing used blood. The receptors stem from a girl aged 2-10 years with multiple sclerosis. Both conserved end residues are part of each CDR3. D genes are given only for firm matches. Size is stated for part of the rows, as once, few or many counts, or as a class when the clone is expanded.

D,size,J,V,CDR3,DNA
.,few,TRBJ2-1,TRBV13,CASSLEGGAYNEQFF,TGTGCCAGCAGCTTAGAGGGCGGGGCCTACAATGAGCAGTTCTTC
.,.,TRBJ2-7,TRBV28,CASSHLGPYEQYF,TGTGCCAGCAGTCACCTTGGCCCTTACGAGCAGTACTTC
.,many,TRBJ2-1,TRBV5-1,CASSSQGNEQFF,TGTGCCAGCAGCTCCCAGGGCAATGAGCAGTTCTTC
.,few,TRBJ2-5,TRBV4-1,CASSQEARSRETQYF,TGCGCCAGCAGCCAAGAGGCTAGATCGCGAGAGACCCAGTACTTC
.,few,TRBJ2-1,TRBV20-1,CSAFRLGNEQFF,TGCAGTGCTTTTAGACTAGGCAATGAGCAGTTCTTC
TRBD2,.,TRBJ2-1,TRBV7-3,CASSSLAGEYNEQFF,TGTGCCAGCAGCTCCTTAGCGGGGGAGTACAATGAGCAGTTCTTC
TRBD2,.,TRBJ2-5,TRBV5-1,CASSLASSGRSLWDEQYF,TGCGCCAGCAGCTTGGCCTCTAGCGGGAGGTCGTTATGGGATGAGCAGTACTTC
TRBD2,.,TRBJ2-3,TRBV6-5,CASSHTSGKTDTQYF,TGTGCCAGCAGTCACACTAGCGGGAAGACAGATACGCAGTATTTT
TRBD2,.,TRBJ2-5,TRBV6-5,CASRSRGGETQYF,TGTGCCAGCAGGTCTAGGGGAGGGGAGACCCAGTACTTC
TRBD1,.,TRBJ1-5,TRBV28,CASSRQGRRSNQPQHF,TGTGCCAGCAGTCGACAGGGGCGGAGGAGTAATCAGCCCCAGCATTTT
TRBD1,.,TRBJ1-2,TRBV12-3/TRBV12-4,CASSLGQGFVGYTF,TGTGCCAGCAGTTTAGGACAGGGGTTCGTGGGCTACACCTTC
.,.,TRBJ1-2,TRBV2,CASSVEGLAYGYTF,TGTGCCAGCAGTGTAGAGGGATTGGCATATGGCTACACCTTC
TRBD2,few,TRBJ2-5,TRBV10-3,CAISPTSGGGLLEQYF,TGTGCCATCAGTCCGACTAGCGGGGGGGGTTTGTTGGAGCAGTACTTC
.,few,TRBJ2-7,TRBV5-1,CASSLVQGEYEQYF,TGCGCCAGCAGCTTGGTGCAGGGAGAGTACGAGCAGTACTTC
TRBD2,few,TRBJ2-2,TRBV11-2,CASSLDRLAERAGELFF,TGTGCCAGCAGCTTAGATCGACTAGCGGAGCGGGCCGGGGAGCTGTTTTTT
TRBD2,few,TRBJ2-5,TRBV6-1,CASRKLREGQETQYF,TGTGCCAGCAGGAAGCTCAGGGAGGGCCAAGAGACCCAGTACTTC
.,.,TRBJ2-1,TRBV12-3/TRBV12-4,CACSLARLMYNEQFF,TGTGCCTGCAGTTTAGCGCGGCTAATGTACAATGAGCAGTTCTTC
TRBD1,few,TRBJ2-7,TRBV15,CATSRDRGDSYEQYF,TGTGCCACCAGCAGAGATCGAGGGGACAGTTACGAGCAGTACTTC
TRBD1,.,TRBJ2-7,TRBV4-2,CACSQLGQGQIYEQYF,TGTGCCTGCAGCCAACTCGGACAGGGGCAAATTTACGAGCAGTACTTC
TRBD2,.,TRBJ2-1,TRBV20-1,CSASRGGSKSYNEQFF,TGCAGTGCTAGTCGAGGCGGGAGTAAATCCTACAATGAGCAGTTCTTC
TRBD1,.,TRBJ2-3,TRBV18,CASSPPGGQGPDTQYF,TGTGCCAGCTCACCACCGGGGGGACAGGGACCAGATACGCAGTATTTT
TRBD2,few,TRBJ2-3,TRBV9,CASSGSGRAPDTQYF,TGTGCCAGCAGTGGTTCGGGGAGGGCCCCGGATACGCAGTATTTT
.,.,TRBJ2-1,TRBV4-2,CASSQVLYRQTSYNEQFF,TGTGCCAGCAGCCAAGTCTTGTATAGGCAAACCTCCTACAATGAGCAGTTCTTC
.,.,TRBJ1-6,TRBV3-1,CASSPYRDTNSPLHF,TGTGCCAGCAGCCCGTACCGGGACACCAATTCACCCCTCCACTTT
TRBD2,few,TRBJ2-1,TRBV27,CASSSSGLNHNEQFF,TGTGCCAGCAGCTCTAGCGGGCTTAATCACAATGAGCAGTTCTTC
.,.,TRBJ2-6,TRBV6-4,CASSDSTSFKTF,TGTGCCAGCAGTGACTCGACCAGCTTTAAGACTTTC
.,.,TRBJ2-4,TRBV15,CATSRVRVQTKNIQYF,TGTGCCACCAGCAGAGTTCGGGTACAGACCAAAAACATTCAGTACTTC
.,.,TRBJ1-1,TRBV7-3,CASSFQLIQAEAFF,TGTGCCAGCAGCTTTCAACTAATCCAGGCTGAAGCTTTCTTT
.,.,TRBJ2-1,TRBV11-2,CASSFIPYNEQFF,TGTGCCAGCAGCTTTATTCCCTACAATGAGCAGTTCTTC
TRBD2,few,TRBJ2-7,TRBV27,CASTKAGLAAYEQYF,TGTGCCAGCACCAAAGCGGGACTAGCGGCCTACGAGCAGTACTTC
.,.,TRBJ2-3,TRBV28,CASSSWTGLSTDTQYF,TGTGCCAGCAGTTCCTGGACTGGATTAAGCACAGATACGCAGTATTTT
.,.,TRBJ2-1,TRBV5-1,CASSTDGLQYNEQFF,TGCGCCAGCAGCACGGACGGACTACAGTACAATGAGCAGTTCTTC
TRBD1,few,TRBJ1-2,TRBV29-1,CSVESIGRGVYGYTF,TGCAGCGTTGAGAGTATTGGCAGGGGGGTCTATGGCTACACCTTC
.,.,TRBJ2-5,TRBV7-6,CASSFSGRGVFETQYF,TGTGCCAGCAGCTTCTCGGGCAGGGGAGTTTTCGAGACCCAGTACTTC
TRBD1,few,TRBJ2-5,TRBV6-5,CASRRSTGQGRETQYF,TGTGCCAGCAGAAGATCGACGGGACAGGGTCGAGAGACCCAGTACTTC
TRBD1,.,TRBJ1-5,TRBV20-1,CSAGRDRLNQPQHF,TGCAGTGCGGGCCGGGACAGACTAAATCAGCCCCAGCATTTT
TRBD2,few,TRBJ2-1,TRBV7-8,CASSLGTSGSNEQFF,TGTGCCAGCAGCTTAGGGACTAGCGGGTCCAATGAGCAGTTCTTC
.,few,TRBJ1-2,TRBV5-1,CASRVRSPPYMDEPNYGYTF,TGCGCCAGCAGAGTCCGCTCACCCCCATATATGGACGAACCTAACTATGGCTACACCTTC
.,.,TRBJ2-5,TRBV7-9,CASSLETRWYF,TGTGCCAGCAGCTTAGAGACTAGGTGGTACTTC
.,.,TRBJ2-7,TRBV18,CASSADEAYEQYF,TGTGCCAGCTCAGCAGACGAAGCCTACGAGCAGTACTTC
TRBD1,few,TRBJ2-7,TRBV7-8,CASSPGTGGIDEQYF,TGTGCCAGCAGCCCGGGGACAGGGGGCATCGACGAGCAGTACTTC
.,.,TRBJ1-1,TRBV7-3,CASSLYGANTEAFF,TGTGCCAGCAGCTTATACGGGGCTAACACTGAAGCTTTCTTT
.,.,TRBJ1-2,TRBV4-3,CASSQDVAEYGYTF,TGCGCCAGCAGCCAAGATGTGGCTGAGTATGGCTACACCTTC
TRBD1,once,TRBJ2-7,TRBV5-1,CASSLKDRSSYEQYF,TGCGCCAGCAGCTTGAAGGACAGGAGCTCCTACGAGCAGTACTTC
TRBD1,.,TRBJ1-2,TRBV24-1,CATSDTAGGYYGYTF,TGTGCCACCAGTGATACAGCAGGGGGCTACTATGGCTACACCTTC
.,few,TRBJ1-1,TRBV29-1,CSAEGSMNTEAFF,TGCAGCGCTGAAGGATCGATGAACACTGAAGCTTTCTTT
.,.,TRBJ2-3,TRBV18,CASSPRDSTDTQYF,TGTGCCAGCTCACCTCGCGACAGCACAGATACGCAGTATTTT
.,few,TRBJ2-7,TRBV20-1,CSATRTEPGTSFYEQYF,TGCAGTGCTACTCGGACAGAGCCGGGGACCAGCTTCTACGAGCAGTACTTC
TRBD1,few,TRBJ1-2,TRBV29-1,CSAIGTDQLYGYTF,TGCAGCGCCATAGGGACAGATCAACTTTATGGCTACACCTTC
.,.,TRBJ2-5,TRBV6-5,CASSYSIVGTSKTQYF,TGTGCCAGCAGTTACTCGATTGTAGGGACCTCGAAGACCCAGTACTTC
.,few,TRBJ2-7,TRBV7-9,CASSLLETAFYEQYF,TGTGCCAGCAGCTTACTAGAGACGGCGTTCTACGAGCAGTACTTC
.,many,TRBJ1-2,TRBV7-2,CASSLALGSGYTF,TGTGCCAGCAGCTTAGCGCTGGGCTCTGGCTACACCTTC
.,few,TRBJ1-1,TRBV4-2,CASSQDRSNTEAFF,TGTGCCAGCAGCCAAGATCGAAGTAACACTGAAGCTTTCTTT
TRBD1,few,TRBJ2-7,TRBV5-5,CASSLAGGQGTYEQYF,TGTGCCAGCAGCTTGGCCGGGGGACAGGGGACCTACGAGCAGTACTTC
.,.,TRBJ1-2,TRBV19,CAPTRRGSRYGYTF,TGTGCCCCGACGCGACGGGGTTCACGCTATGGCTACACCTTC
.,.,TRBJ2-2,TRBV4-3,CASSPDLSGSETGELFF,TGCGCCAGCAGCCCTGATCTATCGGGCAGCGAGACCGGGGAGCTGTTTTTT
TRBD1,few,TRBJ2-7,TRBV5-1,CASSFGTGHYEQYF,TGCGCCAGCAGCTTCGGGACAGGGCACTACGAGCAGTACTTC